Presented here are 25 T cell receptor beta chains from one specimen sequenced in a study of T cell repertoires in cytomegalovirus infection. These receptors have no known antigen. A single record per CDR3 protein comes from TCRdb applying MiXCR to the reads. The sample consists of about 24,000 distinct CDR3 sequences, approximately 24% of them appearing once. Specimen: CD8+ T cells from cultured PBMCs, collected from culture after CMV antigen stimulation. Source of these receptors: a human donor in good health (CMV status not recorded). Some clones in this sample may be carry-over from other donors' samples.

The V and J genes are TRBV6-1 and TRBJ2-7; 8 bases agree with TRBD1. Germline CDR1 reads MNHNS; CDR2 reads SASEGT. The CDR3 contains 14 residues. J lost 6 bases, V lost 7 bases, and 11 bases had no gene match. The DNA of the CDR3 is TGTGCCAGCACCTTGGGACAGGAAATAGGCGAGCAGTACTTC. Translation: CASTLGQEIGEQYF.

This clonotype was counted only a few times. The rearrangement joins TRBV6-5 to TRBJ1-6; no clear D. Germline CDR1 and CDR2: MNHEY and SVGAGI. CDR3 length equals 14 residues. V shed 5 bases and J shed 7 bases, with 12 bases lying between them. CDR3 sequence (DNA): TGTGCCAGCAGTCCCGGTCGGAGGAATTCACCCCTCCACTTT. Translated: CASSPGRRNSPLHF.

Written as DNA, the CDR3 is TGTGCCACCAGCAGAGATAGCGGGGACACCGGGGAGCTGTTTTTT. Translating it yields CATSRDSGDTGELFF. This chain joins TRBV15 and TRBJ2-2; 8 bases map to TRBD2. V lost 0 bases, J lost 3 bases, and 0 bases stayed unmatched. The CDR3 covers 15 residues. Germline CDR1 and CDR2: LNHNV and YYDKDF (reference sequence).

A few counts support this clonotype. The chain links TRBV7-2 to TRBJ2-6, with D tentatively TRBD2 (6 bases). CDR3 length: 11 amino acids. V lost 8 bases and J 13 bases, leaving 12 bases between the germline ends. Per germline, CDR1 SGHTA and CDR2 FQGNSA. The CDR3 region has the DNA TGTGCCAGCTCGGGGGTCGGAGTCCTGACTTTC. Encoded protein: CASSGVGVLTF.

This clonotype was seen many times. The V and J genes are TRBV7-9 and TRBJ1-2; TRBD1 is a possible D gene (5 bases). The CDR3 runs 15 residues. The germline CDR1 and CDR2 sequences are SEHNR and FQNEAQ (reference sequence). Between the trimmed V and J ends, which lost 2 bases and 4 bases, there was a span of 14 bases. CDR3 protein: CASSLPQGQGYGYTF. DNA of the CDR3: TGTGCCAGCAGCTTACCTCAGGGCCAGGGCTATGGCTACACCTTC.

This clonotype was recorded many times. V usage is TRBV7-6 and J usage is TRBJ2-5; 11 nucleotides line up with TRBD2. CDR1 is SGHVS, CDR2 FNYEAQ, per germline. CDR3 length: 17 residues. V lost 5 bases to trimming and J lost 5 bases; unmatched junction nucleotides: 13. In DNA form, the CDR3 reads TGTGCCAGCAGCGGACCTCTCGGGCTAGCGGGGGGCGAGACCCAGTACTTC. This encodes CASSGPLGLAGGETQYF.

The genes are TRBV7-9 and TRBJ1-5, with D maybe TRBD1 (5 bases). The CDR3 contains 13 residues. Germline V gene sequence: CDR1 SEHNR, CDR2 FQNEAQ (reference sequence). Trimming left V 6 bases short and J 7 bases short, with 13 bases between. CDR3 DNA: TGTGCCAGCAGTCGGGGGGTCGTCCAGCCCCAGCATTTT. Protein: CASSRGVVQPQHF.

This clonotype has ten or more counts. This chain uses TRBV4-3 with TRBJ1-5, with 7 bases aligning to TRBD1. This CDR3 has 18 amino acids. Germline V gene sequence: CDR1 LGHNA, CDR2 YSLEER. Trimming removed 0 bases from V and 4 bases from J; junction bases left unmatched: 12. This chain's CDR3 is CASSQERRAGDRNQPQHF. CDR3 DNA sequence: TGCGCCAGCAGCCAAGAGCGACGTGCGGGGGACAGAAATCAGCCCCAGCATTTT.

This clonotype has more than one count but fewer than ten. The chain is built from TRBV4-1 and TRBJ2-7; 10 bases are shared with TRBD1. This CDR3 is built from 17 residues. The V gene's germline CDR1 is MGHRA and CDR2 YSYEKL. Trimming removed 0 bases from V and 2 bases from J; junction bases left unmatched: 7. The CDR3, as DNA: TGCGCCAGCAGCCAAGAAGGTTGGACAGGGGGGACCTACGAGCAGTACTTC. Translating it yields CASSQEGWTGGTYEQYF.

This clonotype was seen only a few times. The chain has TRBV19 and TRBJ2-2; tentatively, D is TRBD1 (5 bases). V lost 2 bases and J lost 7, with 11 bases in between. There are 14 residues in the CDR3. From germline, CDR1 is LNHDA and CDR2 SQIVND (reference sequence). CDR3 in DNA: TGTGCCAGTAGTATACAGGGCGGCCTCGGGGAGCTGTTTTTT. It encodes CASSIQGGLGELFF.

This chain uses TRBV7-8 with TRBJ2-3; maybe TRBD2 (6 bases). Germline lookup yields CDR1 SGHVS and CDR2 FQNEAQ. The CDR3 sequence is 13 residues long. The CDR3 region is CGVLAEGTDTQYF. The CDR3 nucleotides read TGTGGCGTACTAGCAGAAGGCACAGATACGCAGTATTTT.

The genes are TRBV7-6 and TRBJ1-1; unclear D gene. V lost 0 bases and J 4 bases, leaving 12 bases between the germline ends. This CDR3 region has 15 residues. Germline V gene sequence: CDR1 SGHVS, CDR2 FNYEAQ. CDR3 residues: CASSLAGYASTEAFF. CDR3 bases: TGTGCCAGCAGCTTAGCAGGGTATGCGAGCACTGAAGCTTTCTTT.

The chain is built from TRBV7-9 and TRBJ1-1; D is possibly TRBD1 (5 bases). The CDR3 runs to 13 residues. The ends were cut back, 2 bases at V and 7 bases at J, with 11 bases in the middle. CDR1 is SEHNR, CDR2 FQNEAQ, per germline (reference sequence). CDR3 loop: CASSLTGTGEAFF. The CDR3 region has the DNA TGTGCCAGCAGCTTAACCGGGACGGGTGAAGCTTTCTTT. Full variable domain (rest looked up from reference TRBV7-9 and TRBJ1-1): DTGVSQNPRHKITKRGQNVTFRCDPISEHNRLYWYRQTLGQGPEFLTYFQNEAQLEKSRLLSDRFSAERPKGSFSTLEIQRTEQGDSAMYLCASSLTGTGEAFFGQGTRLTVV.

In this sample, this clonotype turned up many times. This chain links TRBV4-3 with TRBJ1-1; no clear D gene. Trimming stripped 0 bases from V and 7 bases from J, with 12 bases between. The CDR3 contains 14 residues. Per the germline V gene, CDR1 is LGHNA and CDR2 is YSLEER. CDR3 DNA: TGCGCCAGCAGCCAAGAATTCGCGGCAGATGAAGCTTTCTTT. It translates to CASSQEFAADEAFF.

Here the CDR3 reads CSARIMTASTGYTF. CDR3 nucleotides: TGCAGTGCTAGAATCATGACCGCATCGACTGGCTACACCTTC. The chain links TRBV20-1 to TRBJ1-2; D is ambiguous. CDR1 is DFQATT and CDR2 is SNEGSKA in the germline V gene (reference sequence). This CDR3 has 14 residues. Trimming took 2 bases from V and 7 from J, leaving 17 bases between them.

This clonotype appeared many times. The gene calls are TRBV7-2 and TRBJ1-5; D possibly corresponds to TRBD1 (6 bases). Germline CDR1 and CDR2: SGHTA and FQGNSA. The CDR3 loop spans 13 amino acids. V lost 6 bases to trimming and J lost 6 bases, with 12 bases between them. The CDR3 protein is CASRQGPSQPQHF. As DNA, the CDR3 is TGTGCCAGCAGACAGGGACCGAGTCAGCCCCAGCATTTT.

This clonotype was observed many times. J is TRBJ2-5 and V is TRBV7-9, with a weak D call TRBD1 (6 bases). The V gene's germline CDR1 is SEHNR and CDR2 FQNEAQ (reference sequence). V was clipped by 5 bases and J by 2 bases, with 9 bases between them. This CDR3 spans 13 amino acids. The CDR3 region is CASSPRGQETQYF. As DNA, the CDR3 is TGTGCCAGCAGCCCAAGGGGGCAAGAGACCCAGTACTTC.

This rearrangement joins TRBV7-9 to TRBJ2-1; D gene ambiguous. The CDR3 covers 16 residues. Trimming stripped 4 bases from V and 4 bases from J, with 17 bases between. CDR1 is SEHNR, CDR2 FQNEAQ, per germline (reference sequence). For the CDR3, the DNA is TGTGCCAGCAGCTATGGTATACGGGCCGCGTACAATGAGCAGTTCTTC. Residues: CASSYGIRAAYNEQFF.

This chain joins TRBV6-2 or TRBV6-3 and TRBJ2-5; no clear D gene. The CDR3 spans 14 residues. With 0 bases removed from V and 1 base from J, the gap between germline ends came to 6 bases. Looked up from germline, CDR1 is MNHEY and CDR2 is SVGEGT. CDR3 amino acids: CASSYSLLQETQYF. CDR3 sequence (DNA): TGTGCCAGCAGTTACTCGCTTCTCCAAGAGACCCAGTACTTC.

The chain carries TRBV5-1 and TRBJ2-5; 9 bases are shared with TRBD1. With 2 bases clipped from V and 2 bases from J, the junction kept 16 bases outside the gene matches. Germline values: CDR1 SGHRS, CDR2 YFSETQ. The CDR3 runs 19 residues. For the CDR3, the DNA is TGCGCCAGCAGCTTCGTCCCGGGACAGGGAATGGGGCTTCAAGAGACCCAGTACTTC. Amino acid sequence: CASSFVPGQGMGLQETQYF.

The chain couples TRBV4-1 to TRBJ1-6; possibly TRBD1 for D (6 bases). This CDR3 is built from 18 residues. Germline CDR1 reads MGHRA; CDR2 reads YSYEKL. Trimming took 0 bases from V and 6 from J, leaving 18 bases between them. Here the CDR3 DNA reads TGCGCCAGCAGCCAAGATAGGGACACCGGGGGGGTTAATTCACCCCTCCACTTT. Protein: CASSQDRDTGGVNSPLHF.

The CDR3 bases are TGTGCCATCAGTGAGGATATAGGAATGGCCGAGAATGGCTACACCTTC. Protein product: CAISEDIGMAENGYTF. The V gene is TRBV10-3, the J gene TRBJ1-2; no reliable D call. The CDR3 contains 16 residues. Trimming stripped 2 bases from V and 6 bases from J, with 19 bases between. Germline V gives CDR1 ENHRY, CDR2 SYGVKD.

The gene calls are TRBV6-5 and TRBJ2-1; 7 nucleotides align to TRBD1. The length of the CDR3 is 16 residues. V shed 6 bases and J 1 base; nucleotides not matched to a gene: 9. Germline CDR1 and CDR2: MNHEY and SVGAGI. The CDR3 DNA reads as TGTGCCAGCAGCCCCACCGGGACAGTATCCTACAATGAGCAGTTCTTC. Protein: CASSPTGTVSYNEQFF.

This chain joins TRBV27 and TRBJ1-6, with a tentative D call TRBD1 (5 bases). Trimming stripped 3 bases from V and 11 bases from J, with 20 bases between. The germline V gene encodes CDR1 MNHEY and CDR2 SMNVEV (reference sequence). This CDR3 contains 16 residues. Written as DNA, the CDR3 is TGTGCCAGCAGTTTTCAGGGCGGAGGTGGAGGGGCACCCCTCCACTTT. Its translation: CASSFQGGGGGAPLHF.

The chain recombines TRBV19 with TRBJ1-6; unclear D gene. The germline V and J ends were trimmed by 2 bases and 7 bases, with 6 bases remaining between them. The V gene's germline CDR1 is LNHDA and CDR2 SQIVND (reference sequence). This CDR3 comprises 13 residues. CDR3 in amino acids: CASSINSNSPLHF. Written as DNA, the CDR3 is TGTGCCAGTAGTATAAACAGCAATTCACCCCTCCACTTT.